This is a list of T cell receptor beta chains from one sample in a study of blood T cells in healthy people across ages. TCRdb reanalysed the 5' RACE reads using MiXCR and keeps one entry per CDR3 protein. Here the sample spans 1.5 million or so distinct CDR3 sequences, 42% being singletons. The sequencing input was blood. These receptors were taken from a woman under 30 in good health. Both conserved end residues are trimmed from each CDR3. D genes are given only for firm matches.

d_call j_call v_call cdr3_aa
TRBD1 TRBJ1-2 TRBV20-1 SARDRYRGRVSYGYT
TRBD2 TRBJ2-1 TRBV10-3 ASQEGTSVYNERF
TRBD2 TRBJ2-5 TRBV3-1 ASSQDPREFSETQY
NA TRBJ2-2 TRBV7-2 ASSPGTMNTGELF
NA NA TRBV4-1 ASSQSVAETQY
TRBD2 TRBJ2-3 TRBV30 AWRLAGGWDTQY
TRBD2 TRBJ2-7 TRBV29-1 SVDGEASGAGKSTYEQY
NA TRBJ1-1 TRBV4-1 ASSPYRATSQNTEAF
TRBD2 TRBJ2-7 TRBV11-2 ASSLSGKLAGESYEQY
TRBD2 NA TRBV28 ASSFQVAGGYEQY
TRBD1 TRBJ2-7 TRBV9 ASSDDRVYEQY
NA NA TRBV9 ASSVGGGLIETQY
TRBD1 TRBJ2-6 TRBV11-1 ASSFAGTGGGGANVLT
TRBD2 TRBJ2-1 TRBV28 ASSLLLAGGSSYNEQF
NA TRBJ2-7 TRBV6-5 ASSYTGALDNSYEQY
NA TRBJ1-3 TRBV4-2 VSSQAGTLRNTIY
TRBD2 TRBJ2-1 TRBV3-1 ASSPHGAGGRAEQF
NA TRBJ1-4 TRBV2 ASRDWGGTSTTNEKLF
NA TRBJ1-1 TRBV20-1 SAAAPKLGTEAF
NA TRBJ1-2 TRBV5-6 ASSLVSAGDYGYT
NA TRBJ2-7 TRBV30 AWNRRVYPPYEQY
TRBD2 TRBJ2-1 TRBV5-5 TSSPLGLAALNEQF
NA TRBJ2-3 TRBV12-3/TRBV12-4 ASRPNRYSTDTQY
TRBD1 TRBJ2-4 TRBV2 ASRDSRGKGKNIQY
NA TRBJ1-2 TRBV30 AWSVSALYGYT
NA TRBJ1-5 TRBV6-2/TRBV6-3 ASSYSYPGGTYNQPQH
TRBD2 TRBJ2-3 TRBV28 ASSHSHPGLAGGMDTQY
TRBD1 TRBJ2-3 TRBV4-2 ASSQDHLTGGWDTQY
TRBD1 TRBJ1-1 TRBV5-1 ASSSKGQLGTEAF
TRBD1 TRBJ1-1 TRBV4-1 ASSQGTGGPEAF
NA TRBJ2-2 TRBV3-1 ASSMGGGELF
TRBD1 TRBJ2-6 TRBV3-1 ACSQGRGLTLRSGANVLT
TRBD1 TRBJ2-1 TRBV2 ASEAGQGYNEQF
TRBD2 TRBJ2-7 TRBV10-3 AGSAGGDSFGYEQY
TRBD2 TRBJ2-5 TRBV6-2/TRBV6-3 ASSTDRERGIETQY
TRBD2 TRBJ2-3 TRBV7-7 ASSPSGSRADTQY
NA TRBJ2-3 TRBV7-8 ASSLEGSAQY
TRBD2 NA TRBV6-6 AIGLAGGTQY
TRBD2 TRBJ2-5 TRBV2 ASTGGSGKETQY